This TCR beta chain was found in a study of cytomegalovirus exposure and HLA in healthy donors. General study points: Available immune exposure information covered CMV serostatus only. An apparent linkage of common viral pathogens to several of the most significant clusters emerged in a later analysis. Analyzed later, association rates of TCRs varied across HLA loci, with DRB1 most and HLA-C fewest.

Vbeta (60) and Jbeta (13) primers were used in the PCR. Sequencing used immunoSEQ multiplex PCR; TCRdb keeps in-frame clones, though not all of them. This table holds 110,000 to 150,000 clones, about three quarters found once. As regards this clone: The target antigen is unknown.

CDR1 and CDR2 (germline): LNHDA, SQIVND (reference sequence). The CDR3 has 16 amino acids. Trimming left V 5 bases short and J 1 base short, with 15 bases between. This clonotype was obtained from a male donor in good health and CMV-seropositive. The rearrangement uses TRBV19 and TRBJ1-5; D is unclear. Sample: PBMCs. The CDR3 spells CASSLAGTESNQPQHF. The CDR3 nucleotides are TGTGCCAGTAGTCTGGCGGGTACCGAAAGCAATCAGCCCCAGCATTTT.